A selection of T cell receptor beta chains follows, all from one sample in a study of monozygotic twins with cystic fibrosis. Repertoires were generated with immunoSEQ multiplex PCR, while TCRdb's copy carries only in-frame clones and drops some. The sample shows some 21,000 clones, under 95% of them seen only once. Sequenced material: blood. Receptor source: a girl aged 2 to 10 with cystic fibrosis. CDR3s include the opening cysteine and the closing phenylalanine or tryptophan. D genes are given only for firm matches. Clone size is shown for a subset of rows, as once, few, many or a class of expanded clone.

D gene,V gene,clone size,J gene,CDR3 protein,CDR3 DNA
-,TRBV25-1,-,TRBJ2-5,CASSEEEGVQETQYF,TGTGCCAGCAGTGAAGAGGAGGGGGTCCAAGAGACCCAGTACTTC
TRBD1,TRBV19,once,TRBJ1-5,CASSSRGRGQPQHF,TGTGCCAGTAGTTCCAGGGGGCGCGGGCAGCCCCAGCATTTT
-,TRBV5-6,-,TRBJ2-7,CASEVYSDREQYF,TGTGCCAGCGAGGTATACTCGGATCGAGAGCAGTACTTC
-,TRBV15,-,TRBJ1-2,CATSRDGKRTNYGYTF,TGTGCCACCAGCAGAGATGGGAAGCGAACTAACTATGGCTACACCTTC
TRBD2,TRBV5-3,-,TRBJ2-1,CARSWGTSGRALLRSYNEQFF,TGTGCCAGAAGCTGGGGGACTAGCGGGAGGGCCCTCCTTCGCTCCTACAATGAGCAGTTCTTC
-,TRBV6-5,-,TRBJ1-2,CASIGGFNYGYTF,TGTGCCAGCATAGGAGGTTTCAACTATGGCTACACCTTC
-,TRBV4-1,-,TRBJ1-1,CASSQEAGNLNTEAFF,TGCGCCAGCAGCCAAGAGGCAGGGAACCTGAACACTGAAGCTTTCTTT
TRBD1,TRBV18,-,TRBJ1-1,CASSHRTGGRNTEAFF,TGTGCCAGCTCACATCGGACAGGGGGGAGGAACACTGAAGCTTTCTTT
-,TRBV6-1,-,TRBJ1-2,CASSENSPYGYTF,TGTGCCAGCAGTGAAAACAGCCCCTATGGCTACACCTTC
-,TRBV2,few,TRBJ1-2,CASRTRGAGGYTF,TGTGCCAGTCGCACGCGAGGGGCCGGGGGCTACACCTTC
TRBD2,TRBV28,-,TRBJ2-1,CASSLLGGIYNEQFF,TGTGCCAGCAGTTTATTGGGGGGGATCTACAATGAGCAGTTCTTC
-,TRBV18,once,TRBJ2-2,CASSPRRGNTGELFF,TGTGCCAGCTCACCACGGAGGGGGAACACCGGGGAGCTGTTTTTT
-,TRBV6-4,-,TRBJ2-2,CASSETRRTGELFF,TGTGCCAGCAGTGAGACGCGTCGGACCGGGGAGCTGTTTTTT
TRBD2,TRBV7-2,once,TRBJ2-1,CASSQSGRAGEQFF,TGTGCCAGCAGCCAGTCCGGGAGGGCCGGTGAGCAGTTCTTC
-,TRBV10-3,-,TRBJ1-6,CAISVEVYNSPLHF,TGTGCCATCAGTGTTGAAGTTTATAATTCACCCCTCCACTTT
TRBD1,TRBV29-1,-,TRBJ2-7,CSALDRGSSYEQYF,TGCAGCGCCTTGGACAGGGGTAGCTCCTACGAGCAGTACTTC
-,TRBV9,-,TRBJ2-1,CASSVSPLPGDEQFF,TGTGCCAGCAGCGTCAGCCCCCTCCCGGGGGATGAGCAGTTCTTC
-,TRBV28,-,TRBJ1-5,CASSQYIGNQPQHF,TGTGCCAGCAGTCAGTATATCGGCAATCAGCCCCAGCATTTT
TRBD1,TRBV19,-,TRBJ1-2,CASSAARDRVSNYGYTF,TGTGCCAGTAGTGCGGCCCGGGACAGGGTATCTAACTATGGCTACACCTTC